The 21 T cell receptor beta chains in this list originate from one sample, sequenced in a study of blood T cell repertoires in COVID-19. Sequencing used immunoSEQ multiplex PCR; TCRdb keeps in-frame clones, though not all of them. The sample comprises tens of thousands of clones, roughly 80% of which are singletons, and approximately 13% rests with the top ten. Sequencing was done on a sample of peripheral blood. These receptors came from a woman over 75 with acute or convalescent COVID-19.

This clone has a single count. The chain combines TRBV13 with TRBJ2-7; D gene unclear. The CDR3 runs to 14 residues. Trimming left V 0 bases short and J 2 bases short, with 8 bases between. Germline V lookup: CDR1 PRHDT, CDR2 FYEKMQ (reference sequence). The DNA of the CDR3 is TGTGCCAGCAGCTTAGGGCCAGGTGCCTACGAGCAGTACTTC. It specifies CASSLGPGAYEQYF. The whole variable domain, remainder taken from reference TRBV13 and TRBJ2-7, is AAGVIQSPRHLIKEKRETATLKCYPIPRHDTVYWYQQGPGQDPQFLISFYEKMQSDKGSIPDRFSAQQFSDYHSELNMSSLELGDSALYFCASSLGPGAYEQYFGPGTRLTVT.

The rearrangement joins TRBV5-6 to TRBJ2-2; weak D call: TRBD2 (7 bases). In germline, CDR1 is SGHDT, CDR2 YYEEEE. The CDR3 runs 16 residues. V gave up 0 bases and J gave up 6 bases, with 15 bases separating them. This CDR3 is CASSLEGRGISGELFF. In nucleotides, the CDR3 is TGTGCCAGCAGCTTGGAAGGGAGGGGGATATCCGGGGAGCTGTTTTTT.

This clone has just a few counts. V gene TRBV7-9 combines with J gene TRBJ1-2; TRBD1 aligns across 8 bases. Germline V lookup: CDR1 SEHNR, CDR2 FQNEAQ (reference sequence). V gave up 8 bases and J gave up 8 bases; unmatched junction bases: 10. The CDR3 has 13 amino acids. This CDR3 is CASGLDRARGYTF. The CDR3 bases are TGTGCCAGCGGCCTGGACAGGGCACGCGGCTACACCTTC. The full variable domain, with the rest looked up from reference TRBV7-9 and TRBJ1-2, is DTGVSQNPRHKITKRGQNVTFRCDPISEHNRLYWYRQTLGQGPEFLTYFQNEAQLEKSRLLSDRFSAERPKGSFSTLEIQRTEQGDSAMYLCASGLDRARGYTFGSGTRLTVV.

This clone was recorded a few times. The rearrangement joins TRBV3-1 (or the pseudogene TRBV3-2) to TRBJ1-2, with D uncertain. In germline, CDR1 is LGHDT, CDR2 YNNKEL (reference sequence). Trimming pared 5 bases from V and 7 bases from J, leaving 11 bases between. The length of the CDR3 is 12 residues. The CDR3 DNA is TGTGCCAGCAGCTCTGGACTCTTTGGCTACACCTTC. Translation gives CASSSGLFGYTF.

This chain uses TRBV7-2 with TRBJ1-5; possible D gene TRBD1, 5 bases. Germline V gives CDR1 SGHTA, CDR2 FQGNSA. This CDR3 has 14 amino acids. The ends were cut back, 1 base at V and 6 bases at J, with 10 bases in the middle. The CDR3: CASSLGREGQPQHF. The DNA for the CDR3 is TGTGCCAGCAGCTTAGGCAGGGAGGGTCAGCCCCAGCATTTT.

The V and J genes are TRBV11-2 and TRBJ2-5; D call uncertain. Germline loops: CDR1 SGHAT, CDR2 FQNNGV. There are 14 residues in the CDR3. V lost 0 bases, J lost 7 bases, and 12 bases lay in between. DNA for the CDR3: TGTGCCAGCAGCTTAGAAGGCAAAGGCGGGACCCAGTACTTC. It is translated as CASSLEGKGGTQYF.

The chain uses TRBV27 and TRBJ2-2, with D perhaps matching TRBD2 (6 bases). V was pared by 4 bases and J by 5 bases, with 17 bases between. Per the germline V gene, CDR1 is MNHEY and CDR2 is SMNVEV (reference sequence). This CDR3 is 16 amino acids long. CDR3 sequence: CASSSQQPGVTGELFF. The CDR3 nucleotides are TGTGCCAGCAGTTCTCAGCAGCCGGGGGTTACCGGGGAGCTGTTTTTT.

This sequence joins TRBV7-9 and TRBJ1-2; TRBD1 agrees at 7 bases. The V gene's germline CDR1 is SEHNR and CDR2 FQNEAQ (reference sequence). This CDR3 has 13 amino acids. Trimming cost V 1 base and J 5 bases; bases outside gene matches: 1. The DNA for the CDR3 is TGTGCCAGCAGCTTAGAGGGGGCGTATGGCTACACCTTC. Protein product: CASSLEGAYGYTF.

The chain is built from TRBV5-1 and TRBJ1-3, with D possibly TRBD1 on 5 matching bases. The CDR3 sequence is 16 residues long. Germline values: CDR1 SGHRS, CDR2 YFSETQ. The ends were cut back, 1 base at V and 2 bases at J, with 13 bases in the middle. CDR3 region: CASSLSRSGTGNTIYF. The CDR3 coding sequence is TGCGCCAGCAGCTTGTCACGGTCAGGGACTGGAAACACCATATATTTT.

This clone counts as hyperexpanded. The V and J genes are TRBV2 and TRBJ2-5, with 11 positions matching TRBD2. V was clipped by 6 bases and J by 2 bases; unmatched bases: 5. Germline V gene sequence: CDR1 SNHLY, CDR2 FYNNEI. The CDR3 extends over 15 amino acids. CDR3 residues: CASRPTSGVQETQYF. The CDR3 region has the DNA TGTGCCAGCAGGCCGACTAGCGGGGTACAAGAGACCCAGTACTTC.

This rearrangement joins TRBV13 to TRBJ1-1; 8 bases fit TRBD1. This CDR3 is built from 14 residues. Germline CDR1 is PRHDT and CDR2 is FYEKMQ (reference sequence). With V trimmed by 5 bases and J by 4 bases, 6 bases remained unmatched. CDR3 bases: TGTGCCAGCAGCCTGGACAGGGTCGGCACTGAAGCTTTCTTT. Protein: CASSLDRVGTEAFF. Using reference TRBV13 and TRBJ1-1 for the parts outside the CDR3, the full variable domain is AAGVIQSPRHLIKEKRETATLKCYPIPRHDTVYWYQQGPGQDPQFLISFYEKMQSDKGSIPDRFSAQQFSDYHSELNMSSLELGDSALYFCASSLDRVGTEAFFGQGTRLTVV.

V and J are TRBV28 and TRBJ2-2; TRBD1 matches at 7 bases. Per germline, CDR1 MDHEN and CDR2 SYDVKM. V lost 4 bases and J lost 2; bases outside the gene matches: 10. The CDR3 has 17 residues. The CDR3 sequence is CASSSPGQTLNTGELFF. DNA of the CDR3: TGTGCCAGCAGTTCCCCGGGACAGACCCTAAACACCGGGGAGCTGTTTTTT.

The chain is built from TRBV7-2 and TRBJ1-2, with TRBD1 matching 8 bases. CDR1 is SGHTA and CDR2 is FQGNSA in the germline V gene. J was trimmed by 4 bases and V by 1 base; bases with no gene match: 8. The CDR3 is 16 amino acids. The CDR3 DNA follows: TGTGCCAGCAGCTTAGGAGGATCCGGGACAGGCTATGGCTACACCTTC. Translating gives CASSLGGSGTGYGYTF.

The rearrangement joins TRBV18 to TRBJ1-2; weak D call: TRBD1 (5 bases). The germline V gene has CDR1 KGHSH and CDR2 LQKENI. The CDR3 extends over 13 amino acids. The germline V and J ends were trimmed by 3 bases and 8 bases, with 13 bases remaining between them. The CDR3 coding sequence is TGTGCCAGCTCACCGGACACGCTCGGGGGCTACACCTTC. This sequence encodes CASSPDTLGGYTF.

The J gene is TRBJ2-7, the V gene TRBV7-8; 7 bases fit TRBD2. The CDR3 is made up of 15 amino acids. Germline lookup yields CDR1 SGHVS and CDR2 FQNEAQ. V lost 3 bases and J lost 3; bases outside the gene matches: 8. CDR3 sequence (DNA): TGTGCCAGCAGCTTCGGGCTAGCGGTTAACTACGAGCAGTACTTC. It translates to CASSFGLAVNYEQYF.

This clone was picked up one time. The chain is built from TRBV19 and TRBJ1-4; D remains ambiguous. This CDR3 is 15 amino acids long. The germline V and J ends were trimmed by 7 bases and 0 bases, with 12 bases remaining between them. CDR1 and CDR2 from the germline V gene are LNHDA and SQIVND (reference sequence). The CDR3 reads CASIGSRATNEKLFF. CDR3 nucleotides: TGTGCCAGTATTGGCTCCCGTGCAACTAATGAAAAACTGTTTTTT.

This clone has a handful of counts. V usage is TRBV5-1 and J usage is TRBJ2-5; 9 nucleotides align to TRBD1. J was trimmed by 5 bases and V by 4 bases; bases with no gene match: 9. The germline V gene encodes CDR1 SGHRS and CDR2 YFSETQ. The CDR3 extends over 15 amino acids. This CDR3 reads CASSANTGGGETQYF. For the CDR3, the DNA is TGCGCCAGCAGCGCGAACACAGGGGGCGGCGAGACCCAGTACTTC.

The chain combines TRBV19 with TRBJ1-1; D not certain. From germline, CDR1 is LNHDA and CDR2 SQIVND (reference sequence). V lost 5 bases and J lost 4, with 8 bases in between. There are 12 residues in the CDR3. The CDR3 reads CASSEGATEAFF. In nucleotides, the CDR3 is TGTGCCAGTAGTGAAGGAGCCACTGAAGCTTTCTTT.

This clone was seen a handful of times. The CDR3 protein is CASSKTGTGIGPEAFF. The DNA for the CDR3 is TGTGCCAGCAGCAAAACCGGGACAGGGATCGGTCCTGAAGCTTTCTTT. The V and J genes are TRBV7-2 and TRBJ1-1, with 9 bases that match TRBD1. Germline loops: CDR1 SGHTA, CDR2 FQGNSA. J lost 6 bases, V lost 5 bases, and 13 bases had no gene match. The CDR3 is 16 amino acids.

CDR3 DNA: TGTGCCAGCAGCTTCGACAGGAACACTGAAGCTTTCTTT. Residues: CASSFDRNTEAFF. The chain has TRBV5-6 and TRBJ1-1; D is perhaps TRBD1 (5 bases). V lost 2 bases and J lost 1, with 6 bases in between. This CDR3 is built from 13 residues. Germline CDR1 reads SGHDT; CDR2 reads YYEEEE.

The rearrangement joins TRBV4-1 to TRBJ1-5; 10 bases are a match to TRBD1. Germline trimming cut 2 bases from V and 6 bases from J; bases unmatched to any gene: 10. Germline lookup yields CDR1 MGHRA and CDR2 YSYEKL. This CDR3 spans 17 amino acids. The CDR3 loop reads CASSQSPGTGVGQPQHF. The CDR3 DNA follows: TGCGCCAGCAGCCAATCCCCCGGGACAGGGGTGGGTCAGCCCCAGCATTTT.